Listed below are T cell receptor beta chains from one sample, sequenced in a study of blood T cell repertoires in COVID-19. Here immunoSEQ multiplex PCR was the method, and the copy in TCRdb shows in-frame clones only, minus some. The table records some 500,000 clones, approximately 88% of them present only once. Material: PBMCs or T cells enriched from blood (not recorded which). Every receptor here comes from a woman aged 40 to 50 who had recovered from COVID-19. Both conserved end residues are part of each CDR3. Each record gives: V gene, J gene, D gene, clone size, CDR3 protein, CDR3 DNA. The D gene is left open where the match is weak. The listing skips clone size in some rows; elsewhere it reads once, few, many or a size class.

TRBV12-3/TRBV12-4,TRBJ1-1,TRBD1,-,CASSPPGQGEAFF,TGTGCCAGCAGTCCCCCGGGACAGGGTGAGGCTTTCTTT
TRBV4-1,TRBJ1-2,TRBD1,-,CASSRVSGTAYGYTF,TGCGCCAGCAGCCGCGTATCCGGGACAGCCTATGGCTACACCTTC
TRBV11-2,TRBJ1-6,-,-,CASSLKPSNNSPLHF,TGTGCCAGCAGCTTAAAGCCTAGTAATAATTCACCCCTCCACTTT
TRBV27,TRBJ1-2,-,-,CASSLLGPRNGYTF,TGTGCCAGCAGTTTATTGGGTCCGAGGAATGGCTACACCTTC
TRBV13,TRBJ2-3,TRBD2,-,CASSNSGSEMSTDTQYF,TGTGCCAGCAGCAATAGCGGGAGTGAGATGAGCACAGATACGCAGTATTTT
TRBV7-6,TRBJ2-1,TRBD2,-,CASSPRTSGRLSEQFF,TGTGCCAGCAGCCCAAGGACTAGCGGGAGGTTGAGTGAGCAGTTCTTC
TRBV7-2,TRBJ1-4,-,once,CASSTGQPEKLFF,TGTGCCAGCAGTACCGGACAGCCTGAAAAACTGTTTTTT
TRBV11-3,TRBJ2-3,-,-,CASSLGGEAADTQYF,TGTGCCAGCAGCTTAGGGGGCGAGGCCGCAGATACGCAGTATTTT
TRBV7-8,TRBJ2-5,TRBD2,-,CASRPTSGVQETQYF,TGTGCCAGCAGACCGACTAGCGGGGTCCAAGAGACCCAGTACTTC
TRBV6-2/TRBV6-3,TRBJ1-2,-,-,CASSYETAYGYTF,TGTGCCAGCAGTTACGAGACAGCCTATGGCTACACCTTC
TRBV28,TRBJ2-1,TRBD2,-,CASLAGLAGNEQFF,TGTGCCAGCCTAGCGGGACTAGCGGGGAATGAGCAGTTCTTC
TRBV6-2/TRBV6-3,TRBJ1-5,TRBD1,-,CASSYPGQNNQPQHF,TGTGCCAGCAGTTACCCGGGACAGAACAATCAGCCCCAGCATTTT
TRBV11-2,TRBJ1-1,-,-,CASSRQGNTEAFF,TGTGCCAGCAGCCGTCAGGGGAACACTGAAGCTTTCTTT
TRBV10-3,TRBJ2-3,-,-,CAGHSYRTDTQYF,TGTGCCGGACATAGTTACCGCACAGATACGCAGTATTTT
TRBV12-3/TRBV12-4,TRBJ2-7,-,-,CASSFAYEQYF,TGTGCCAGCAGTTTCGCCTACGAGCAGTACTTC
TRBV28,TRBJ1-5,-,-,CASMQGNQPQHF,TGTGCCAGCATGCAGGGCAATCAGCCCCAGCATTTT
TRBV10-3,TRBJ2-3,-,-,CAISGQDTDTQYF,TGTGCCATCAGTGGACAGGACACAGATACGCAGTATTTT
TRBV5-1,TRBJ2-1,TRBD2,-,CASSPGGLGLGNEQFF,TGCGCCAGCAGCCCGGGTGGACTAGGGTTGGGCAATGAGCAGTTCTTC
TRBV7-2,TRBJ1-3,-,-,CASSLFRAPGNTIYF,TGTGCCAGCAGCTTGTTCAGGGCCCCTGGAAACACCATATATTTT
TRBV27,TRBJ1-1,TRBD1,-,CASSLFGQVSEAFF,TGTGCCAGCAGTTTATTTGGACAGGTCTCTGAAGCTTTCTTT
TRBV28,TRBJ2-1,TRBD2,-,CASSFRGSRLAGGHNEQFF,TGTGCCAGCAGTTTCAGGGGTTCAAGACTAGCGGGAGGGCACAATGAGCAGTTCTTC
TRBV4-2,TRBJ2-5,TRBD1,-,CASSQDSTGVGETQYF,TGTGCCAGCAGCCAAGATAGCACAGGGGTTGGGGAGACCCAGTACTTC
TRBV10-2,TRBJ1-5,-,-,CASNHLPGSNQPQHF,TGCGCCAGCAATCACCTCCCTGGCAGCAATCAGCCCCAGCATTTT
TRBV2,TRBJ2-2,TRBD2,few,CASSVGTSGVAGELFF,TGTGCCAGCAGTGTCGGGACTAGCGGGGTTGCCGGGGAGCTGTTTTTT
TRBV4-1,TRBJ2-5,-,-,CASSLLGGGETQYF,TGCGCCAGCAGCCTCTTAGGGGGGGGAGAGACCCAGTACTTC
TRBV4-3,TRBJ2-7,TRBD2,once,CASSQDGEGLEQYF,TGCGCCAGCAGCCAAGACGGGGAGGGGCTCGAGCAGTACTTC
TRBV6-5,TRBJ2-7,TRBD2,-,CASSPGVAGPYEQYF,TGTGCCAGCAGTCCGGGGGTAGCGGGACCCTACGAGCAGTACTTC
TRBV6-4,TRBJ2-1,TRBD2,-,CASSARASGYNEQFF,TGTGCCAGCAGTGCTCGGGCTAGCGGGTACAATGAGCAGTTCTTC
TRBV7-2,TRBJ1-5,-,-,CASSLGASQVAQHF,TGTGCCAGCAGCTTAGGGGCCAGTCAAGTGGCCCAGCATTTT
TRBV6-4,TRBJ2-1,TRBD2,-,CASSVGTSGDNEQFF,TGTGCCAGCAGTGTGGGGACTAGCGGCGACAATGAGCAGTTCTTC
TRBV11-2,TRBJ2-1,-,few,CASSRRSRADNEQFF,TGTGCCAGCAGCCGGAGGTCTAGGGCCGACAATGAGCAGTTCTTC
TRBV2,TRBJ1-2,-,-,CASSDGALGYTF,TGTGCCAGCAGTGATGGAGCCCTTGGCTACACCTTC
TRBV3-1/TRBV3-2,TRBJ2-1,TRBD2,-,CASSQSSTRASGKDEQFF,TGTGCCAGCAGCCAAAGTTCCACTCGGGCTAGCGGGAAGGATGAGCAGTTCTTC
TRBV12-3/TRBV12-4,TRBJ1-5,-,-,CASSFQGNQPQHF,TGTGCCAGCAGTTTTCAGGGAAATCAGCCCCAGCATTTT
TRBV27,TRBJ1-3,TRBD1,-,CASSSNSGGYGNTIYF,TGTGCCAGCAGTTCCAATTCAGGGGGATACGGAAACACCATATATTTT
TRBV18,TRBJ1-2,TRBD1,-,CASSPPGTGRGYTF,TGTGCCAGCTCACCACCCGGGACAGGCCGCGGCTACACCTTC
TRBV5-1,TRBJ1-5,-,-,CASSPDGGRNQPQHF,TGCGCCAGCAGCCCTGACGGGGGAAGGAATCAGCCCCAGCATTTT
TRBV2,TRBJ2-7,TRBD1,-,CASRGTGSFYEQYF,TGTGCCAGCAGAGGGACAGGGTCTTTCTACGAGCAGTACTTC
TRBV11-3,TRBJ2-2,-,-,CASSLGVGGNTGELFF,TGTGCCAGCAGCTTAGGAGTCGGGGGGAACACCGGGGAGCTGTTTTTT
TRBV6-5,TRBJ1-2,-,once,CASTHTEGDGYTF,TGTGCCAGCACCCACACGGAGGGCGATGGCTACACCTTC
TRBV27,TRBJ1-5,-,-,CASSLWAPPYNQPQHF,TGTGCCAGCAGTTTATGGGCCCCGCCGTACAATCAGCCCCAGCATTTT
TRBV6-5,TRBJ2-5,TRBD2,-,CASSPRLAGRETQYF,TGTGCCAGCAGTCCTCGACTAGCGGGACGAGAGACCCAGTACTTC
TRBV11-3,TRBJ1-2,TRBD1,-,CASSANIQGAQDGYTF,TGTGCCAGCAGCGCTAATATACAGGGGGCGCAGGATGGCTACACCTTC
TRBV5-6,TRBJ2-7,TRBD1,-,CASSARDSTYEQYF,TGTGCCAGCAGCGCACGGGACAGCACCTACGAGCAGTACTTC
TRBV19,TRBJ1-1,-,-,CASSITGWNTEAFF,TGTGCCAGTAGTATTACAGGGTGGAACACTGAAGCTTTCTTT
TRBV6-2/TRBV6-3,TRBJ2-5,-,-,CASSSRTGTQYF,TGTGCCAGCAGTTCCCGTACAGGGACCCAGTACTTC
TRBV9,TRBJ2-2,TRBD2,-,CASSVGPGLAGGPIGELFF,TGTGCCAGCAGCGTGGGACCGGGACTAGCGGGAGGGCCTATCGGGGAGCTGTTTTTT
TRBV2,TRBJ2-7,-,few,CASSEGPQLSYEQYF,TGTGCCAGCAGTGAGGGGCCCCAGCTCTCCTACGAGCAGTACTTC
TRBV5-4,TRBJ1-2,TRBD1,once,CASSDGQGTYGYTF,TGTGCCAGCAGCGACGGACAGGGGACCTATGGCTACACCTTC